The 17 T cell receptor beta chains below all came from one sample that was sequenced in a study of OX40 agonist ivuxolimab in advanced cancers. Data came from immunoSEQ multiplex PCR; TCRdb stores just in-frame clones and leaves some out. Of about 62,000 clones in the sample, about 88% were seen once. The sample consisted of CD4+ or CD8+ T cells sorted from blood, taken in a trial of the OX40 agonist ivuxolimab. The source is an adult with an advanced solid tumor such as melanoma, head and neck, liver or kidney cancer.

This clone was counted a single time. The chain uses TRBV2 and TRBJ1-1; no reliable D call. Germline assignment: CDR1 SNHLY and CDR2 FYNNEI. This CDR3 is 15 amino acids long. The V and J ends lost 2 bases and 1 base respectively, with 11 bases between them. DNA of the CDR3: TGTGCCAGCAGTGAATTAGGTGACGGGAACACTGAAGCTTTCTTT. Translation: CASSELGDGNTEAFF. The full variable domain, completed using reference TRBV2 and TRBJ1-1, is EPEVTQTPSHQVTQMGQEVILRCVPISNHLYFYWYRQILGQKVEFLVSFYNNEISEKSEIFDDQFSVERPDGSNFTLKIRSTKLEDSAMYFCASSELGDGNTEAFFGQGTRLTVV.

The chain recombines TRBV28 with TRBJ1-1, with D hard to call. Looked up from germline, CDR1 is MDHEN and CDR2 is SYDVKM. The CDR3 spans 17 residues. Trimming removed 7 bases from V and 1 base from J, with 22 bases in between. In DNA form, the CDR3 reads TGTGCCAGCACCCAAACCCTGGGTGCACACTCGAACACTGAAGCTTTCTTT. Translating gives CASTQTLGAHSNTEAFF.

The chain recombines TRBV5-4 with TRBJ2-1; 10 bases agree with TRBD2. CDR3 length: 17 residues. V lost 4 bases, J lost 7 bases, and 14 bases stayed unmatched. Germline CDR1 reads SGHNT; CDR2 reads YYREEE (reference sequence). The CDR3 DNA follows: TGTGCCAGCAGCCCAGCGACTGTGACTAGCGGGTGGAATGAGCAGTTCTTC. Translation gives CASSPATVTSGWNEQFF. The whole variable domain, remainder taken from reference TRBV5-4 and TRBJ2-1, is ETGVTQSPTHLIKTRGQQVTLRCSSQSGHNTVSWYQQALGQGPQFIFQYYREEENGRGNFPPRFSGLQFPNYSSELNVNALELDDSALYLCASSPATVTSGWNEQFFGPGTRLTVL.

CDR3 sequence reads: CASSPPTGTNEKLFF. The CDR3 DNA reads as TGTGCCAGCTCACCACCTACAGGGACTAATGAAAAACTGTTTTTT. The rearrangement links TRBV18 to TRBJ1-4; D is perhaps TRBD1 (6 bases). Looked up from germline, CDR1 is KGHSH and CDR2 is LQKENI. V was shortened by 0 bases and J by 2 bases, with 7 bases between the two germline ends. The CDR3 has 15 residues.

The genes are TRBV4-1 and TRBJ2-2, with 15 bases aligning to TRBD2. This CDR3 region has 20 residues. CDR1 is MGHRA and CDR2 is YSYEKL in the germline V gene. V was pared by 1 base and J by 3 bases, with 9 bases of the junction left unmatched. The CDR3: CASSQGPGLAGGEDTGELFF. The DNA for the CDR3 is TGCGCCAGCAGCCAAGGTCCAGGACTAGCGGGAGGGGAAGACACCGGGGAGCTGTTTTTT.

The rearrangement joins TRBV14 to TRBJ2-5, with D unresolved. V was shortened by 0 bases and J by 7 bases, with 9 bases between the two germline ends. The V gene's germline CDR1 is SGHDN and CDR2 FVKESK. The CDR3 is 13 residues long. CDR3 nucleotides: TGTGCCAGCAGCCAAGATCGGCTGGGGACCCAGTACTTC. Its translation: CASSQDRLGTQYF. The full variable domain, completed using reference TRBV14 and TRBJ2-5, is EAGVTQFPSHSVIEKGQTVTLRCDPISGHDNLYWYRRVMGKEIKFLLHFVKESKQDESGMPNNRFLAERTGGTYSTLKVQPAELEDSGVYFCASSQDRLGTQYFGPGTRLLVL.

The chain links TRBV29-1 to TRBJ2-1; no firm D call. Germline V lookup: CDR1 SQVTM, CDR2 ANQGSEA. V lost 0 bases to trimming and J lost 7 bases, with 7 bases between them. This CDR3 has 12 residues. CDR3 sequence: CSVEDQSNEQFF. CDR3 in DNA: TGCAGCGTTGAAGATCAGAGTAATGAGCAGTTCTTC.

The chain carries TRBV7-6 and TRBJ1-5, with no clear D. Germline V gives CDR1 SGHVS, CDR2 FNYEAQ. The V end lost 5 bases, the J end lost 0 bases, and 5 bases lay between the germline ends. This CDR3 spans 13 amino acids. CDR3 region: CASSRYSNQPQHF. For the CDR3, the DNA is TGTGCCAGCAGCCGTTATAGCAATCAGCCCCAGCATTTT.

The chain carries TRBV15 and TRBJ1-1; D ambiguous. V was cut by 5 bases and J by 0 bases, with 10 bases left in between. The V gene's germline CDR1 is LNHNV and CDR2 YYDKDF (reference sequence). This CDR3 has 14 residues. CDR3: CATSGPGMNTEAFF. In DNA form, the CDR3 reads TGTGCCACCAGCGGGCCCGGGATGAACACTGAAGCTTTCTTT.

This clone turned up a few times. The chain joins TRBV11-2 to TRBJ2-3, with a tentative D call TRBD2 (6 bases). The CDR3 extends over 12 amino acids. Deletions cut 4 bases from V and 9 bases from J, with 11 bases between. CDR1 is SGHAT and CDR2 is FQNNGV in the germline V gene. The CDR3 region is CASSYGGETQYF. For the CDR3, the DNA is TGTGCCAGCAGCTACGGCGGGGAGACGCAGTATTTT.

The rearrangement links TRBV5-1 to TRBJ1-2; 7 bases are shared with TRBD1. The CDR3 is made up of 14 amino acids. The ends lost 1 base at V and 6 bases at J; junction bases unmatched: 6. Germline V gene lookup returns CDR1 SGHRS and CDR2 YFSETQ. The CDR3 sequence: CASSLMTGKDGYTF. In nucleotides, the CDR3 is TGCGCCAGCAGCTTGATGACAGGGAAAGATGGCTACACCTTC.

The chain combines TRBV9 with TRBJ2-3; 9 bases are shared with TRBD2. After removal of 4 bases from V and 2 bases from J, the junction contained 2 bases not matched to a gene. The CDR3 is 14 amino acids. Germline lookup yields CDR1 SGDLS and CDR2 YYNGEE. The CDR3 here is CASSKGLATDTQYF. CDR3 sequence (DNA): TGTGCCAGCAGCAAGGGACTAGCCACAGATACGCAGTATTTT. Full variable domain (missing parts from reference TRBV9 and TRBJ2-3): DSGVTQTPKHLITATGQRVTLRCSPRSGDLSVYWYQQSLDQGLQFLIQYYNGEERAKGNILERFSAQQFPDLHSELNLSSLELGDSALYFCASSKGLATDTQYFGPGTRLTVL.

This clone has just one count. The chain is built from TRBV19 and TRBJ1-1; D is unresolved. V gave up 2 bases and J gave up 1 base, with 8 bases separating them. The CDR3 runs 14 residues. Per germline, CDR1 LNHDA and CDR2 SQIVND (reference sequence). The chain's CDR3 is CASSITASNTEAFF. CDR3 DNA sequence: TGTGCCAGTAGTATAACAGCATCGAACACTGAAGCTTTCTTT.

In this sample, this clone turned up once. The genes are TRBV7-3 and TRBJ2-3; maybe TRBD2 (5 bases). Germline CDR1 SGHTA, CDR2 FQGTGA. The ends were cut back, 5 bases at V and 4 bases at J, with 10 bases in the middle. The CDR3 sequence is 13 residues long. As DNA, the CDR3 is TGTGCCAGCAGCCCCGGAGGCGCAGATACGCAGTATTTT. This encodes CASSPGGADTQYF.

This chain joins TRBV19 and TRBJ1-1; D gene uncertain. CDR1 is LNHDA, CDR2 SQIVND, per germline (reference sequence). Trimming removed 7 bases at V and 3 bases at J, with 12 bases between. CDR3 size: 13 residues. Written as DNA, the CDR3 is TGTGCCAGTACCCAAGCGGCGGACACTGAAGCTTTCTTT. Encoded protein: CASTQAADTEAFF.

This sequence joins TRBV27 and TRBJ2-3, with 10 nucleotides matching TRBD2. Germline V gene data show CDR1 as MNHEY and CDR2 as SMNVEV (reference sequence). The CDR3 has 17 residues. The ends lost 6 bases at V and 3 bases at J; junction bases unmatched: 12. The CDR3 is CASSPRRASGRTDTQYF. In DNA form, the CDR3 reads TGTGCCAGCAGCCCCCGGCGAGCTAGCGGGAGAACAGATACGCAGTATTTT.

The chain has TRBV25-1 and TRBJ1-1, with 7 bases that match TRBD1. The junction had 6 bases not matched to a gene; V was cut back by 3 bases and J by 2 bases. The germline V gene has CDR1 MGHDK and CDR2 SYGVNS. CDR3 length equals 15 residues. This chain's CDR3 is CASSETGRRNTEAFF. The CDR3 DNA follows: TGTGCCAGCAGTGAGACAGGGCGCCGAAACACTGAAGCTTTCTTT.